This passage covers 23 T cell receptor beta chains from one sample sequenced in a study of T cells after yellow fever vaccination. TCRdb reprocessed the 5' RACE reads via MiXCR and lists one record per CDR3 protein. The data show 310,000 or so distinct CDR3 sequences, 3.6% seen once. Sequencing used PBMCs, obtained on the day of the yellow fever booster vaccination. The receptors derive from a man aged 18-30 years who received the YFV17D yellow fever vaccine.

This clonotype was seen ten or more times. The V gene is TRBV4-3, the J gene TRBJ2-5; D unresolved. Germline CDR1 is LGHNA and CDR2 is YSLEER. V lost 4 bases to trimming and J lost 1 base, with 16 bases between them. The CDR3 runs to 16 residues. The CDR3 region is CASSPGEGYPQETQYF. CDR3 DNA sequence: TGCGCCAGCAGCCCCGGAGAAGGGTACCCCCAAGAGACCCAGTACTTC.

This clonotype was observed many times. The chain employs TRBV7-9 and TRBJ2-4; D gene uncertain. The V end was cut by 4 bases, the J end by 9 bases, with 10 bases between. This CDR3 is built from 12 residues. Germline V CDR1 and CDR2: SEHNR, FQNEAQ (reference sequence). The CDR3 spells CASSSSPSIQYF. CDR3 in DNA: TGTGCCAGCAGCTCCAGCCCCAGCATTCAGTACTTC.

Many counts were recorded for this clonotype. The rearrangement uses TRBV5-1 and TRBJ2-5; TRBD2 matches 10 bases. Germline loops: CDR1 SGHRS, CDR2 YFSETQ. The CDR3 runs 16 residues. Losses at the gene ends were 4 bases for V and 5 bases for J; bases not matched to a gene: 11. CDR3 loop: CASSPDGGLASETQYF. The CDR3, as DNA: TGCGCCAGCAGCCCGGACGGGGGACTAGCGTCCGAGACCCAGTACTTC. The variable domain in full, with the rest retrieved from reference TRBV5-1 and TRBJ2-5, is KAGVTQTPRYLIKTRGQQVTLSCSPISGHRSVSWYQQTPGQGLQFLFEYFSETQRNKGNFPGRFSGRQFSNSRSEMNVSTLELGDSALYLCASSPDGGLASETQYFGPGTRLLVL.

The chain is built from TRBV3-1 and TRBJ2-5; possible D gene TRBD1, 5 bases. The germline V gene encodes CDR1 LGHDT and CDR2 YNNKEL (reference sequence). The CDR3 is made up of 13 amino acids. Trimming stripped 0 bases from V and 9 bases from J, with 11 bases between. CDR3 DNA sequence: TGTGCCAGCAGCCAAGATACAAGGGGTGCCCAGTACTTC. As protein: CASSQDTRGAQYF.

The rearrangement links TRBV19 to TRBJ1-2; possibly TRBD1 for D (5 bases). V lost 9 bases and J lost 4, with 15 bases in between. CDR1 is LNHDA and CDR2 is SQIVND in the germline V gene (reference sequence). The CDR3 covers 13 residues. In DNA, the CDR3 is TGTGCCAGCCAACCGGGGACGGCCTATGGCTACACCTTC. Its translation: CASQPGTAYGYTF.

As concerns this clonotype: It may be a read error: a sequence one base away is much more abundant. The CDR3 loop reads CASSLEADTEALF. The CDR3 coding sequence is TGTGCCAGCAGCCTGGAGGCGGACACTGAAGCTTTATTT. The rearrangement uses TRBV5-5 and TRBJ1-1, with D perhaps TRBD1 (5 bases). Germline V gives CDR1 SGHKS, CDR2 YYEKEE (reference sequence). The CDR3 sequence is 13 residues long. Combining the CDR3 with reference TRBV5-5 and TRBJ1-1 gives the whole variable domain DAGVTQSPTHLIKTRGQQVTLRCSPISGHKSVSWYQQVLGQGPQFIFQYYEKEERGRGNFPDRFSARQFPNYSSELNVNALLLGDSALYLCASSLEADTEALFGQGTRLTVV.

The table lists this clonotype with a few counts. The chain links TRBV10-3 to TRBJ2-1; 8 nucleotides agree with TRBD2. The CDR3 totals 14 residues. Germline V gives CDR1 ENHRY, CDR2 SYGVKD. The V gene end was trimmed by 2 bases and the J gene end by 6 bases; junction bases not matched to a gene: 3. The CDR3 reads CAISEPRGANEQFF. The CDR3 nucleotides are TGTGCCATCAGTGAGCCGCGGGGGGCCAATGAGCAGTTCTTC.

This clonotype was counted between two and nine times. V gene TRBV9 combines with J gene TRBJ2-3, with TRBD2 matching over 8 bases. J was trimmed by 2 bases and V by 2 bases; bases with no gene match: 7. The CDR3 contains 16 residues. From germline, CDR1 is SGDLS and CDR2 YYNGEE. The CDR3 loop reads CASSVRTSPHTDTQYF. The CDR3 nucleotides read TGTGCCAGCAGCGTCAGGACTAGCCCCCACACAGATACGCAGTATTTT. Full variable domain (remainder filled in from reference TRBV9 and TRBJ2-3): DSGVTQTPKHLITATGQRVTLRCSPRSGDLSVYWYQQSLDQGLQFLIQYYNGEERAKGNILERFSAQQFPDLHSELNLSSLELGDSALYFCASSVRTSPHTDTQYFGPGTRLTVL.

The CDR3 DNA sequence: TGTGCCAGCAGCCCCGGAATTTCCTACGAGCAGTACTTC. Protein sequence: CASSPGISYEQYF. The chain links TRBV7-2 to TRBJ2-7; no definite D call. Trimming shortened V by 5 bases and J by 1 base, and 9 bases separated the two germline ends. CDR1 and CDR2 (germline): SGHTA, FQGNSA. The CDR3 is 13 amino acids. Together with reference TRBV7-2 and TRBJ2-7, the CDR3 gives the full variable domain: GAGVSQSPSNKVTEKGKDVELRCDPISGHTALYWYRQSLGQGLEFLIYFQGNSAPDKSGLPSDRFSAERTGGSVSTLTIQRTQQEDSAVYLCASSPGISYEQYFGPGTRLTVT.

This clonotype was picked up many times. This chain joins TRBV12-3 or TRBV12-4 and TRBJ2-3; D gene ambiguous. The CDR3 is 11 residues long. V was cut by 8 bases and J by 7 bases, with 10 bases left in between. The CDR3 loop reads CASGGENTQYF. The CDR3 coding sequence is TGTGCCAGCGGCGGAGAGAATACGCAGTATTTT.

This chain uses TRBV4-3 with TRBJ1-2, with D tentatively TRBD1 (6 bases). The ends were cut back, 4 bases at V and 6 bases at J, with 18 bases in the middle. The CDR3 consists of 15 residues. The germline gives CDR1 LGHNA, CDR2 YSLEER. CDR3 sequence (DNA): TGCGCCAGCAGCCTCCTTTCGGGGACAAGGAATGGCTACACCTTC. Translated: CASSLLSGTRNGYTF.

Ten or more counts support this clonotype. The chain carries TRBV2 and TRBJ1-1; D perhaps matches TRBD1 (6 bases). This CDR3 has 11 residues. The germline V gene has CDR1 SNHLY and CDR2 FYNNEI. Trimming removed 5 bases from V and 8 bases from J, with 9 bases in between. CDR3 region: CASSYDREAFF. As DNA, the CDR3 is TGTGCCAGCAGTTACGACAGGGAAGCTTTCTTT.

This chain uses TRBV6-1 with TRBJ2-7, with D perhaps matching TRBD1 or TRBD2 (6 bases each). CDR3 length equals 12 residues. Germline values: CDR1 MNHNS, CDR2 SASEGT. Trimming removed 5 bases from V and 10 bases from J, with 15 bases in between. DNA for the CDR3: TGTGCCAGCAGTACGATACGGGGGCCACAGTACGTC. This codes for CASSTIRGPQYV.

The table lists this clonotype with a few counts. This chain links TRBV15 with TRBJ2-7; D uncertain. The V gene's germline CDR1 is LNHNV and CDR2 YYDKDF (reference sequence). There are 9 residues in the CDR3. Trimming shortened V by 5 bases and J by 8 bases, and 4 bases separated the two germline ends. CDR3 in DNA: TGTGCCACCAGCGTTAAGCAGTACTTC. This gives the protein CATSVKQYF.

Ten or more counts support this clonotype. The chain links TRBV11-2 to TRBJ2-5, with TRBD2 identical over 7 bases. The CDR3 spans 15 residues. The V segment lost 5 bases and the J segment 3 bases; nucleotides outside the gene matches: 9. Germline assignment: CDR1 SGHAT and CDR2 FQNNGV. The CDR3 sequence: CASSPRASGEETQYF. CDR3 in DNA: TGTGCCAGCAGCCCACGAGCTAGCGGTGAAGAGACCCAGTACTTC.

DNA for the CDR3: TGTGCCAGCAGCTTGGGGGGATACAGGGGGGGCCCGGAGACCCAGTACTTC. It encodes CASSLGGYRGGPETQYF. V and J are TRBV5-6 and TRBJ2-5; D might be TRBD1 (8 bases). The CDR3 has 17 amino acids. The germline CDR1 and CDR2 sequences are SGHDT and YYEEEE. V lost 0 bases and J 5 bases, leaving 20 bases between the germline ends.

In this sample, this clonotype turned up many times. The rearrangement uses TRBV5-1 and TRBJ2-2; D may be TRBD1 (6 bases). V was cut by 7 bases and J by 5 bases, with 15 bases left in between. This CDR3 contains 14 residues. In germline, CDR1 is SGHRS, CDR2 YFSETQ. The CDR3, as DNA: TGCGCCAGCCGGGACGGCCAGGGGACCGGGGAGCTGTTTTTT. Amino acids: CASRDGQGTGELFF.

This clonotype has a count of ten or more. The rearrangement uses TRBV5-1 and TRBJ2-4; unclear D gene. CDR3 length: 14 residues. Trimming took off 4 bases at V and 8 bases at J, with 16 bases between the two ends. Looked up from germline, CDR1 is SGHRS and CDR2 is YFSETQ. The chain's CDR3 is CASSADSYGDIQYF. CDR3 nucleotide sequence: TGCGCCAGCAGCGCCGACTCGTATGGGGACATTCAGTACTTC.

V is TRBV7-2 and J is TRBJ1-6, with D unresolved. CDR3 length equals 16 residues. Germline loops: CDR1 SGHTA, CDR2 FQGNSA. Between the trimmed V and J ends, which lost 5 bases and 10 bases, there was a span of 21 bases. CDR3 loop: CASSPGWGAAGSPLHF. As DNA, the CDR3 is TGTGCCAGCAGCCCCGGCTGGGGAGCCGCGGGCTCACCCCTCCACTTT.

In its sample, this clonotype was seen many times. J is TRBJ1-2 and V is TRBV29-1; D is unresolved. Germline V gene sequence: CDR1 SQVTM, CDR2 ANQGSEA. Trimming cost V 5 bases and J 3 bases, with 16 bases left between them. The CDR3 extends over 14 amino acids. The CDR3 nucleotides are TGCAGCGTTATAGACGGCGCGGGGTACTATGGCTACACCTTC. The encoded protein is CSVIDGAGYYGYTF.

CDR3 DNA: TGTGCCAGCAGCTGGCGTAGCGGGGGGGATTCCTACGAGCAGTACTTC. Its protein product is CASSWRSGGDSYEQYF. The chain links TRBV11-2 to TRBJ2-7, with TRBD2 matching over 11 bases. Germline values: CDR1 SGHAT, CDR2 FQNNGV. V dropped 4 bases and J dropped 1; count of bases not matched to a gene: 6. The CDR3 covers 16 residues.

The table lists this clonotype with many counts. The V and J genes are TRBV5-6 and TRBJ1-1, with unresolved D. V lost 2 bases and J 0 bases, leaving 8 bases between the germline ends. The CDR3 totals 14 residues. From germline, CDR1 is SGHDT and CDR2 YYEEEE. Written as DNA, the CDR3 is TGTGCCAGCAGCTTCCCAGGTATGAACACTGAAGCTTTCTTT. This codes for CASSFPGMNTEAFF. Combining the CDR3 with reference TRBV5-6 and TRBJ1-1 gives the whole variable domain DAGVTQSPTHLIKTRGQQVTLRCSPKSGHDTVSWYQQALGQGPQFIFQYYEEEERQRGNFPDRFSGHQFPNYSSELNVNALLLGDSALYLCASSFPGMNTEAFFGQGTRLTVV.

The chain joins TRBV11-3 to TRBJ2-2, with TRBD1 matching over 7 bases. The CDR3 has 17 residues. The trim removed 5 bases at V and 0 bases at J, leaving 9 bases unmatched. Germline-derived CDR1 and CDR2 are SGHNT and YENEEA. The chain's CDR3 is CASSHPRDSPNTGELFF. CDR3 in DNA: TGTGCCAGCAGCCACCCCCGGGACAGCCCGAACACCGGGGAGCTGTTTTTT.